This T cell receptor beta chain is drawn from a study of blood T cells in healthy people across ages. The authors ran a second PCR of roughly 6 to 12 cycles using a sample-barcoded 5' primer and a J-beta primer mix. Through a template-switch adaptor with 12 random nucleotides, each cDNA molecule received a tag. TCRdb fed the 5' RACE reads into MiXCR, producing one record per CDR3 protein. The sample contains roughly 800,000 distinct CDR3 sequences, 58% of which appear only once. Trimming cost V 5 bases and J 9 bases, with 11 bases left between them. The CDR3 runs to 13 residues. Sequenced: blood. The chain recombines TRBV12-3 or TRBV12-4 with TRBJ1-6; unclear D gene. The sequence was obtained from a man aged 30 to 39 in good health. This chain's CDR3 is CASSPPAGSPLHF. The CDR3 coding sequence is TGTGCCAGCAGTCCCCCGGCTGGTTCACCCCTCCACTTT.